This entry concerns a single T cell receptor beta chain. The data belong to a study of blood T cell repertoires in COVID-19. Data came from immunoSEQ multiplex PCR; TCRdb stores just in-frame clones and leaves some out. The data contain a few hundred thousand clones, about 90% of them singletons. Trimming cost V 6 bases and J 8 bases; bases outside gene matches: 9. This CDR3 has 14 amino acids. CDR1 and CDR2 from the germline V gene are ENHRY and SYGVKD. Sequenced sample: PBMCs or T cells enriched from blood (not recorded which). The receptor's source is a man aged 25 to 45 who had recovered from COVID-19. The gene calls are TRBV10-3 and TRBJ1-1; 10 bases map to TRBD1. The CDR3 reads CAISPGQGIREAFF. CDR3 nucleotides: TGTGCCATCAGCCCGGGACAGGGGATCAGGGAAGCTTTCTTT.